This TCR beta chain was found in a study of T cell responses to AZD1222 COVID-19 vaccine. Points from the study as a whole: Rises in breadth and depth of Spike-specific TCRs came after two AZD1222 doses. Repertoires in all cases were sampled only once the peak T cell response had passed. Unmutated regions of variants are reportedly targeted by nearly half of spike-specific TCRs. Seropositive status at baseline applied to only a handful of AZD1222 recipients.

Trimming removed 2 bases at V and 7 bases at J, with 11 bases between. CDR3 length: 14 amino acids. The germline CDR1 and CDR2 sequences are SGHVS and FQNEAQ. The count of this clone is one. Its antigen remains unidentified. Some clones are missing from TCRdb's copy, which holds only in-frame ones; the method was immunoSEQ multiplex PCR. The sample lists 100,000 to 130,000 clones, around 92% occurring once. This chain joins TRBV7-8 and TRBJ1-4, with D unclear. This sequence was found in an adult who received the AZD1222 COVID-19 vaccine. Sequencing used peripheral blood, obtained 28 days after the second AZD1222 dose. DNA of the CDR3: TGTGCCAGCAGCTTATCACGGGAAACTGAAAAACTGTTTTTT. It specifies CASSLSRETEKLFF.